This TCR beta chain was captured by sequencing in a study of blood T cell repertoires in COVID-19. Method: immunoSEQ multiplex PCR; TCRdb's copy keeps in-frame clones and lacks some. The sample has approximately 68,000 clones, around four fifths seen once. The sample was peripheral blood. The source is a woman aged 45-59 years with acute or convalescent COVID-19.

CDR3 loop: CASSWTSGGPPEQFF. CDR3 in DNA: TGCGCCAGCAGCTGGACTAGCGGGGGGCCTCCCGAGCAGTTCTTC. The chain joins TRBV5-1 to TRBJ2-1, with 14 bases lining up with TRBD2. Germline loops: CDR1 SGHRS, CDR2 YFSETQ. The CDR3 is made up of 15 amino acids. J lost 10 bases, V lost 3 bases, and 6 bases had no gene match.